The 22 T cell receptor beta chains listed next were all sequenced from one sample in a study of blood T cell repertoires in COVID-19. TCRdb keeps only in-frame clones here, not all; method: immunoSEQ multiplex PCR. Of about 46,000 clones listed, approximately 86% were seen once; the top ten hold approximately 3.1%. Sequencing input: PBMCs or T cells enriched from blood (not recorded which). These receptors were taken from a woman aged 45-59 years who had recovered from COVID-19.

The rearrangement joins TRBV6-2 or TRBV6-3 to TRBJ2-3; TRBD2 agrees at 10 bases. The germline V gene has CDR1 MNHEY and CDR2 SVGEGT. This CDR3 is built from 16 residues. V lost 3 bases and J lost 3; bases outside the gene matches: 6. Here the CDR3 DNA reads TGTGCCAGCAGTTATCGAACTAGCGGGGCTACAGATACGCAGTATTTT. Residues: CASSYRTSGATDTQYF.

The V gene is TRBV28, the J gene TRBJ1-4; 7 nucleotides match TRBD1. CDR1 and CDR2 (germline): MDHEN, SYDVKM. This CDR3 is built from 14 residues. The junction had 3 bases not matched to a gene; V was cut back by 3 bases and J by 5 bases. The CDR3 DNA reads TGTGCCAGCAGTTTCGACAGGGCAAATGAAAAACTGTTTTTT. Protein sequence: CASSFDRANEKLFF. Based on the CDR3 plus reference TRBV28 and TRBJ1-4, the full variable domain is DVKVTQSSRYLVKRTGEKVFLECVQDMDHENMFWYRQDPGLGLRLIYFSYDVKMKEKGDIPEGYSVSREKKERFSLILESASTNQTSMYLCASSFDRANEKLFFGSGTQLSVL.

This chain connects TRBV30 to TRBJ1-4, with TRBD1 as a possible D gene (5 bases). Germline V gene lookup returns CDR1 GTSNPN and CDR2 SVGIG (reference sequence). This CDR3 region has 11 residues. CDR3 region: CEGQVNEKLFF. DNA of the CDR3: TGTGAGGGGCAGGTTAATGAAAAACTGTTTTTT.

This clone was recorded once. This chain connects TRBV5-4 to TRBJ1-2, with 9 bases aligning to TRBD1. The V gene end was trimmed by 4 bases and the J gene end by 3 bases; junction bases not matched to a gene: 4. The CDR3 covers 14 residues. CDR1 and CDR2 (germline): SGHNT, YYREEE (reference sequence). The CDR3 reads CASSTGQGDYGYTF. The CDR3 bases are TGTGCCAGCAGCACGGGACAGGGTGACTATGGCTACACCTTC.

This clone was picked up one time. The CDR3 protein is CASSLVAADSNQPQHF. The DNA of the CDR3 is TGTGCCAGCAGCTTGGTCGCGGCCGATAGCAATCAGCCCCAGCATTTT. The chain is built from TRBV5-5 and TRBJ1-5; D gene uncertain. This CDR3 spans 16 amino acids. CDR1 and CDR2 (germline): SGHKS, YYEKEE (reference sequence). V lost 0 bases and J lost 0, with 10 bases in between. The whole variable domain, remainder taken from reference TRBV5-5 and TRBJ1-5, is DAGVTQSPTHLIKTRGQQVTLRCSPISGHKSVSWYQQVLGQGPQFIFQYYEKEERGRGNFPDRFSARQFPNYSSELNVNALLLGDSALYLCASSLVAADSNQPQHFGDGTRLSIL.

This chain connects TRBV29-1 to TRBJ2-3; TRBD2 is a possible D gene (6 bases). Germline V CDR1 and CDR2: SQVTM, ANQGSEA. The CDR3 consists of 13 residues. V gave up 7 bases and J gave up 4 bases, with 15 bases separating them. The DNA for the CDR3 is TGCAGCGCCCGAAGTGGGGAGGCAGATACGCAGTATTTT. Protein: CSARSGEADTQYF.

The rearrangement links TRBV4-3 to TRBJ1-2; D unclear. Germline V gene sequence: CDR1 LGHNA, CDR2 YSLEER. V was cut by 0 bases and J by 0 bases, with 17 bases left in between. The CDR3 runs 18 residues. The CDR3 protein is CASSQDRVGGMTNYGYTF. The CDR3 DNA reads TGCGCCAGCAGCCAAGATAGGGTGGGAGGTATGACTAACTATGGCTACACCTTC.

The V gene is TRBV6-5, the J gene TRBJ1-3; weak D call: TRBD1 (6 bases). V was shortened by 6 bases and J by 2 bases, with 14 bases between the two germline ends. CDR1 is MNHEY and CDR2 is SVGAGI in the germline V gene. The CDR3 extends over 15 amino acids. CDR3 DNA: TGTGCCAGCAGACGGGGGGGCGGCGCTGGAAACACCATATATTTT. Translating it yields CASRRGGGAGNTIYF.

The chain uses TRBV25-1 and TRBJ2-7; D perhaps matches TRBD1 (7 bases). The ends were cut back, 4 bases at V and 7 bases at J, with 23 bases in the middle. The CDR3 is 16 amino acids. Germline CDR1 reads MGHDK; CDR2 reads SYGVNS. Written as DNA, the CDR3 is TGTGCCAGCAGTGCGTTGCCTTCCGCAGGGGGGAGTGAGCAGTACTTC. Protein product: CASSALPSAGGSEQYF.

The rearrangement joins TRBV12-3 or TRBV12-4 to TRBJ1-1; the match to TRBD1 covers 11 bases. This CDR3 is 13 amino acids long. The junction had 5 bases not matched to a gene; V was cut back by 3 bases and J by 11 bases. For the CDR3, the DNA is TGTGCCAGCAGTTTCCGGGACAGGGGGTTCGCTTTCTTT. Its translation: CASSFRDRGFAFF.

The rearrangement uses TRBV14 and TRBJ2-1, with 9 bases aligning to TRBD2. CDR3 length: 13 residues. Germline CDR1 is SGHDN and CDR2 is FVKESK. The ends lost 8 bases at V and 6 bases at J; junction bases unmatched: 5. CDR3 in amino acids: CASGSGSSNEQFF. The CDR3 region has the DNA TGTGCCAGCGGTAGCGGGAGCTCCAATGAGCAGTTCTTC.

The chain couples TRBV7-8 to TRBJ2-3; no firm D call. The length of the CDR3 is 11 residues. Germline V lookup: CDR1 SGHVS, CDR2 FQNEAQ. Trimming took off 5 bases at V and 6 bases at J, with 6 bases between the two ends. The CDR3 nucleotides are TGTGCCAGCAGCCCCTTCGATACGCAGTATTTT. Its translation is CASSPFDTQYF.

This rearrangement joins TRBV6-5 to TRBJ1-2; 9 nucleotides agree with TRBD1. Trimming took 5 bases from V and 1 from J; bases not matched to a gene: 5. The CDR3 consists of 15 residues. The germline V gene has CDR1 MNHEY and CDR2 SVGAGI. The chain's CDR3 is CASSRDRALNYGYTF. The CDR3 DNA reads as TGTGCCAGCAGTCGGGACAGGGCCCTTAACTATGGCTACACCTTC.

The chain is built from TRBV18 and TRBJ2-1; 10 bases align to TRBD2. The CDR3 is made up of 15 amino acids. CDR1 is KGHSH, CDR2 LQKENI, per germline. The V gene end was trimmed by 1 base and the J gene end by 4 bases; junction bases not matched to a gene: 1. This CDR3 reads CASSPRTSGYNEQFF. CDR3 nucleotides: TGTGCCAGCTCACCACGGACTAGCGGTTACAATGAGCAGTTCTTC.

This clone turned up a few times. J is TRBJ1-1 and V is TRBV6-1; no clear D. The germline V gene has CDR1 MNHNS and CDR2 SASEGT. The V end lost 3 bases, the J end lost 1 base, and 6 bases lay between the germline ends. The CDR3 is 13 amino acids. The chain's CDR3 is CASSDSPNTEAFF. The DNA of the CDR3 is TGTGCCAGCAGTGATAGCCCGAACACTGAAGCTTTCTTT.

The J gene is TRBJ2-2, the V gene TRBV5-1; possibly TRBD1 for D (5 bases). The CDR3 sequence is 16 residues long. V was clipped by 2 bases and J by 0 bases, with 11 bases between them. CDR1 and CDR2 from the germline V gene are SGHRS and YFSETQ. CDR3 bases: TGCGCCAGCAGCTTCGGAGCACAGGCGAACACCGGGGAGCTGTTTTTT. It is translated as CASSFGAQANTGELFF.

The V gene is TRBV7-2, the J gene TRBJ2-5; D is possibly TRBD1 (5 bases). Germline V gene data show CDR1 as SGHTA and CDR2 as FQGNSA. V lost 3 bases and J lost 2, with 13 bases in between. CDR3 length equals 15 residues. CDR3 bases: TGTGCCAGCAGCTTCGTCCAGGGATCTCAAGAGACCCAGTACTTC. This sequence encodes CASSFVQGSQETQYF.

The chain links TRBV7-3 to TRBJ2-1, with 8 bases aligning to TRBD2. Germline V gene lookup returns CDR1 SGHTA and CDR2 FQGTGA. V was pared by 5 bases and J by 0 bases, with 18 bases of the junction left unmatched. The CDR3 is 20 amino acids. This CDR3 reads CASSPGGGGSGVLSYNEQFF. CDR3 in DNA: TGTGCCAGCAGCCCAGGTGGTGGGGGTAGCGGGGTTCTCTCCTACAATGAGCAGTTCTTC.

The chain employs TRBV28 and TRBJ2-1; 9 bases are a match to TRBD2. J gave up 0 bases and V 6 bases, and 12 bases lay outside the gene matches. The CDR3 contains 18 residues. The germline gives CDR1 MDHEN, CDR2 SYDVKM. The CDR3 loop is CASSPLTSGLSSYNEQFF. The CDR3 nucleotides read TGTGCCAGCAGCCCTCTTACTAGCGGGCTAAGCTCCTACAATGAGCAGTTCTTC.

This clone was seen more than once but under ten times. The gene calls are TRBV15 and TRBJ2-1; TRBD1 matches 8 bases. This CDR3 has 17 residues. Germline V gene lookup returns CDR1 LNHNV and CDR2 YYDKDF (reference sequence). V lost 1 base and J lost 0; bases outside the gene matches: 5. The CDR3 loop reads CATSRGGTGGSYNEQFF. CDR3 in DNA: TGTGCCACCAGCAGAGGAGGTACAGGGGGCTCCTACAATGAGCAGTTCTTC.

The genes are TRBV24-1 and TRBJ2-3, with 12 nucleotides matching TRBD2. V lost 3 bases and J lost 4; bases outside the gene matches: 7. The CDR3 sequence is 17 residues long. Germline V CDR1 and CDR2: KGHDR, SFDVKD. The CDR3 region has the DNA TGTGCCACCAGTGATCGACGACTAGCGGGGGTCTCAGATACGCAGTATTTT. It encodes CATSDRRLAGVSDTQYF.

This chain joins TRBV6-6 and TRBJ2-3; 8 bases agree with TRBD2. Germline V CDR1 and CDR2: MNHNY, SVGAGI (reference sequence). The CDR3 totals 15 residues. The J segment lost 2 bases and the V segment lost 6 bases, leaving 7 bases of the junction unmatched. CDR3 bases: TGTGCCAGCAGCCCCGGGACTAGGAACACAGATACGCAGTATTTT. Translating gives CASSPGTRNTDTQYF.